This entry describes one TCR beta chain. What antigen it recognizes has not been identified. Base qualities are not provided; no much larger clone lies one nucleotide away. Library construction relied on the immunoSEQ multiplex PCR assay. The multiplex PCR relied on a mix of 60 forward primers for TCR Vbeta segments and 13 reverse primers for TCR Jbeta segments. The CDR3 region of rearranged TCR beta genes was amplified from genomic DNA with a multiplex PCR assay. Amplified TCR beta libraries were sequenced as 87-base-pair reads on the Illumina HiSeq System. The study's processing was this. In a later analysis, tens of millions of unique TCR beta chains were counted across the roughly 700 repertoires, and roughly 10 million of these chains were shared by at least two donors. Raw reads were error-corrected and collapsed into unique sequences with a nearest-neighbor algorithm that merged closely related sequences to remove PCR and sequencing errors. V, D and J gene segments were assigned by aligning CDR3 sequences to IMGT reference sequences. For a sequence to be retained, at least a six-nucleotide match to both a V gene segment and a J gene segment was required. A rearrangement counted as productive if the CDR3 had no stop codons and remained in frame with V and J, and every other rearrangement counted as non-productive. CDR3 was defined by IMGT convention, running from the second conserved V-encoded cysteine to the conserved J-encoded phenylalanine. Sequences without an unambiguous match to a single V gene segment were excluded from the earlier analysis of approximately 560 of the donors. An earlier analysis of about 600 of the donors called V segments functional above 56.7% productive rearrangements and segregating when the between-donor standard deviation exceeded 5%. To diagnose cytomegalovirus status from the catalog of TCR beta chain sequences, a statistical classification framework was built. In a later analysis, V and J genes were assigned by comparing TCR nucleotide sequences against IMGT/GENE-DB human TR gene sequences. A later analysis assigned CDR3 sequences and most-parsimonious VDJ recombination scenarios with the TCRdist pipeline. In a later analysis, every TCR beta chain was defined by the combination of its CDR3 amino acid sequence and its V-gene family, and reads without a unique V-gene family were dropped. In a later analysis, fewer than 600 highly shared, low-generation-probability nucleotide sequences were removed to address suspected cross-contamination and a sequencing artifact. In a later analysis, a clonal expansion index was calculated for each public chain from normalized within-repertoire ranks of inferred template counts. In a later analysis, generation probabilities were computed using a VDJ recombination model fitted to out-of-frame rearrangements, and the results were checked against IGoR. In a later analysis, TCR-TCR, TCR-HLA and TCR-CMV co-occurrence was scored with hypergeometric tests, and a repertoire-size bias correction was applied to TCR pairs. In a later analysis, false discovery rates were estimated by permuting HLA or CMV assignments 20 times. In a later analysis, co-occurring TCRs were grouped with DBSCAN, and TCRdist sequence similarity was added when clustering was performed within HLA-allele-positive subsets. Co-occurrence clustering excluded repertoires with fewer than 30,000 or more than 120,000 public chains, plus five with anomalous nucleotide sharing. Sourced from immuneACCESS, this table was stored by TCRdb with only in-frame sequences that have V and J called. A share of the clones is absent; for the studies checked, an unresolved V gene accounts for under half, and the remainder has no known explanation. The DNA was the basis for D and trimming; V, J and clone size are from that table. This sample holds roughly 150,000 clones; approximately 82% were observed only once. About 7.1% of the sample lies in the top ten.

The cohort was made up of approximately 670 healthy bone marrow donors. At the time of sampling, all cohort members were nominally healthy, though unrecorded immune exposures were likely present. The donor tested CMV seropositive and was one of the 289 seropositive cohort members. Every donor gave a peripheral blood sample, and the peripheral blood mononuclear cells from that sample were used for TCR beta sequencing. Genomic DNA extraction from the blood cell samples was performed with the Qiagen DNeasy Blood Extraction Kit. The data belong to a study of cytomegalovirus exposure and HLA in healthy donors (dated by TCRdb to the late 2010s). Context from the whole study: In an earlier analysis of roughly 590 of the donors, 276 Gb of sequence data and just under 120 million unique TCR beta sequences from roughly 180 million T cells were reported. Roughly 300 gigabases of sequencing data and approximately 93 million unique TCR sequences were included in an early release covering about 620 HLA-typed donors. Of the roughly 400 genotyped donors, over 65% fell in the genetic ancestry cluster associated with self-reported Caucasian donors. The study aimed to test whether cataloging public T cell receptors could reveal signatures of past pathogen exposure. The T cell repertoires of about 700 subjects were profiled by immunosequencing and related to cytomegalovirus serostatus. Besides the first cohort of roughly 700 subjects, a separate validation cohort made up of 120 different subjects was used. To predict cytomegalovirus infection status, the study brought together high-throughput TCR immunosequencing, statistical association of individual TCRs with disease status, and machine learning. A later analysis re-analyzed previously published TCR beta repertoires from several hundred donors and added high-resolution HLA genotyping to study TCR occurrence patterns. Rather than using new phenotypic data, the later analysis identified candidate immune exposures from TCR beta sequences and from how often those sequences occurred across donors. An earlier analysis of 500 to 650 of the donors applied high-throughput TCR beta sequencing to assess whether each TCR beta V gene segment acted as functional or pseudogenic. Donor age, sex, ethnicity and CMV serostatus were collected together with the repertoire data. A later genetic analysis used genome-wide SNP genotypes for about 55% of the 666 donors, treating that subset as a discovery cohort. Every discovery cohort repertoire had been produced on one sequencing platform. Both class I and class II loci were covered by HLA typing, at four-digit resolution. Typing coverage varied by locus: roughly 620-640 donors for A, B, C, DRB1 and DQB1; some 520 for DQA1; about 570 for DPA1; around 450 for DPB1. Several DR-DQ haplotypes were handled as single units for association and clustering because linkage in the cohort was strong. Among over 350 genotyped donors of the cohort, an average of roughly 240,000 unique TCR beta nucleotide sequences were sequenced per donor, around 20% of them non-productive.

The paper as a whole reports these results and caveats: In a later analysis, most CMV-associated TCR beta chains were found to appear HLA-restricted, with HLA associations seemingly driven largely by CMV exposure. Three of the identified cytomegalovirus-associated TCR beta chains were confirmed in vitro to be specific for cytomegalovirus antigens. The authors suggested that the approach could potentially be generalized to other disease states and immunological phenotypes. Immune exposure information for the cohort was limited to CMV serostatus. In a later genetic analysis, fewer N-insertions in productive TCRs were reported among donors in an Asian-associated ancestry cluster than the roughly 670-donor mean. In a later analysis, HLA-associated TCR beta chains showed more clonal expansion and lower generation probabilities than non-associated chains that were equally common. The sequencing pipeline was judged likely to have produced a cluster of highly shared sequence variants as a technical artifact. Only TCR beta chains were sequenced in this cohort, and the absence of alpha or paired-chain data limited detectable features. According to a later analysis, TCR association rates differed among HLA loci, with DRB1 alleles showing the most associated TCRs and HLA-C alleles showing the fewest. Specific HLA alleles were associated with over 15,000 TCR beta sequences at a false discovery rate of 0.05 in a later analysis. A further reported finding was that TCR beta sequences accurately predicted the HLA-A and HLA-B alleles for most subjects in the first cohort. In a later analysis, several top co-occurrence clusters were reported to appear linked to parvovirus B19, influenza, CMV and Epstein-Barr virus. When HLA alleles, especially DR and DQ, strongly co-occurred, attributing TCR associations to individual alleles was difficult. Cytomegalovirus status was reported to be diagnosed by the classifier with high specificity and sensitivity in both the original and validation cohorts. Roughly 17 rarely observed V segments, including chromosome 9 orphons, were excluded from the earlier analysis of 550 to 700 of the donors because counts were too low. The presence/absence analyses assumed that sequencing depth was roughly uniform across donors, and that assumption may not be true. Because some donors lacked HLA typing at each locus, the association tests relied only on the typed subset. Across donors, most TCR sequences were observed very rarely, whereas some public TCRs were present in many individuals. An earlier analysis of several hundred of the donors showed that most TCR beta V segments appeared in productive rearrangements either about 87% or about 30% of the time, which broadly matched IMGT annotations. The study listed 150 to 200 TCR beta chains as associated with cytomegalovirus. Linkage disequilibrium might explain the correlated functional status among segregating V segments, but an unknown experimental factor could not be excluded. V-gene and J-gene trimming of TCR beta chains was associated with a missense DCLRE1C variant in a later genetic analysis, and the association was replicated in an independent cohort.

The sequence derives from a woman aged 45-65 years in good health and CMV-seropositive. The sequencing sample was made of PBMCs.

The nucleotides read TGTGCAAGTCGCGGAGCGGGTTTGGGGGGGGGCCCCACAGATACGCAGTATTTT. It encodes CASRGAGLGGGPTDTQYF. The sequence links TRBV12-2 to TRBJ2-3; the table's D call TRBD2 went unverified against the DNA. TRBV12-2 is annotated as a pseudogene. The CDR3, cysteine through phenylalanine, is 18 amino acids long. Left in the record is the CDR3 DNA by itself, 54 bases read in frame from the first base.